These 9 T cell receptor beta chains were all obtained from the same sample, sequenced in a study of Tregs in tolerant kidney transplant recipients. Some clones are missing from TCRdb's copy, which holds only in-frame ones; the method was immunoSEQ multiplex PCR. The table lists hundreds of thousands of clones, 65% to 85% of them singletons, with approximately 0.69% in the top ten. The sample was CD4+ T cells from blood. Receptor source: a human donor in good health.

In its sample, this clone was seen once. The rearrangement uses TRBV9 and TRBJ1-3; D ambiguous. The CDR3 loop spans 14 amino acids. CDR1 and CDR2 from the germline V gene are SGDLS and YYNGEE. Trimming took off 6 bases at V and 0 bases at J, with 10 bases between the two ends. The chain's CDR3 is CASTTSGSGNTIYF. Here the CDR3 DNA reads TGTGCCAGCACCACGTCGGGCTCTGGAAACACCATATATTTT.

The chain is built from TRBV6-1 and TRBJ1-1, with TRBD1 identical over 8 bases. CDR1 MNHNS and CDR2 SASEGT come from the germline V gene. Unmatched junction bases numbered 13, after V lost 2 bases and J lost 5 bases. CDR3 length: 17 amino acids. CDR3 nucleotides: TGTGCCAGCAGTGAACGGGGGCTGGGACAGGCGAGGACTGAAGCTTTCTTT. Translated: CASSERGLGQARTEAFF.

J is TRBJ2-7 and V is TRBV6-5; no clear D gene. V lost 0 bases to trimming and J lost 1 base, with 10 bases between them. Per germline, CDR1 MNHEY and CDR2 SVGAGI. The CDR3 spans 15 residues. This chain's CDR3 is CASSYSRVGSYEQYF. CDR3 DNA: TGTGCCAGCAGTTACTCAAGGGTAGGGTCCTACGAGCAGTACTTC.

The gene calls are TRBV29-1 and TRBJ1-1, with no clear D. V was clipped by 3 bases and J by 0 bases, with 8 bases between them. This CDR3 spans 13 amino acids. Germline CDR1 SQVTM, CDR2 ANQGSEA. The CDR3 sequence: CSVEEGLNTEAFF. In DNA, the CDR3 is TGCAGCGTTGAGGAGGGATTGAACACTGAAGCTTTCTTT.

This rearrangement joins TRBV4-1 to TRBJ1-5; 9 nucleotides match TRBD1. The V gene's germline CDR1 is MGHRA and CDR2 YSYEKL. Trimming took 4 bases from V and 1 from J; bases not matched to a gene: 8. CDR3 length: 17 amino acids. CDR3 coding DNA: TGCGCCAGCAGCCCCCGGGACAGGGCAGGCAGCAATCAGCCCCAGCATTTT. Translating it yields CASSPRDRAGSNQPQHF.

In its sample, this clone was seen once. This CDR3 reads CASSQDPGTANYGYTF. CDR3 sequence (DNA): TGTGCCAGCAGCCAAGATCCCGGGACAGCTAACTATGGCTACACCTTC. The chain has TRBV4-2 and TRBJ1-2; TRBD1 matches at 7 bases. The CDR3 totals 16 residues. Trimming took 0 bases from V and 0 from J; bases not matched to a gene: 4. CDR1 and CDR2 from the germline V gene are LGHNA and YNFKEQ.

The chain has TRBV20-1 and TRBJ2-7; D gene uncertain. In germline, CDR1 is DFQATT, CDR2 SNEGSKA (reference sequence). The CDR3 runs to 11 residues. Between the trimmed V and J ends, which lost 0 bases and 3 bases, there was a span of 3 bases. CDR3 nucleotides: TGCAGTGCTAGAGAGGACTACGAGCAGTACTTC. Protein: CSAREDYEQYF.

The chain joins TRBV6-5 to TRBJ2-1, with D hard to call. The length of the CDR3 is 13 residues. Germline lookup yields CDR1 MNHEY and CDR2 SVGAGI. V was clipped by 4 bases and J by 4 bases, with 8 bases between them. CDR3 in DNA: TGTGCCAGCAGTTTGGACGTATACAATGAGCAGTTCTTC. As protein: CASSLDVYNEQFF.

About this clone: The sample carries other DNA sequences with the same CDR3. Written as DNA, the CDR3 is TGTGCCAGCAGCTTAGCGGGCGGATCCTACGAGCAGTACTTC. Translation: CASSLAGGSYEQYF. This sequence joins TRBV7-9 and TRBJ2-7; D is unclear. V dropped 0 bases and J dropped 1 base, with 7 bases sitting between them. The CDR3 spans 14 residues. The germline V gene has CDR1 SEHNR and CDR2 FQNEAQ (reference sequence).